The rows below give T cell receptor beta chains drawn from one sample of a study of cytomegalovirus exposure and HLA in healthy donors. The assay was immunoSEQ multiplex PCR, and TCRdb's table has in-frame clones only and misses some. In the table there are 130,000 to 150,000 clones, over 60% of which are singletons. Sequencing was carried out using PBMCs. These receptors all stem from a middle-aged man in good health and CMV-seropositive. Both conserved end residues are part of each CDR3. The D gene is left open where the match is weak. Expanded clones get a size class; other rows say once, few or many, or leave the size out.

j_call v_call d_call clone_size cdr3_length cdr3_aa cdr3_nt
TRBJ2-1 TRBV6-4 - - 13 CASSDGAYNEQFF TGTGCCAGCAGTGACGGGGCGTACAATGAGCAGTTCTTC
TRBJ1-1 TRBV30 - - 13 CAWSEYRDTEAFF TGTGCCTGGAGTGAGTACCGAGACACTGAAGCTTTCTTT
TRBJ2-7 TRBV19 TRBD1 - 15 CASSAGTGLTYEQYF TGTGCCAGTAGTGCCGGGACAGGGTTAACCTACGAGCAGTACTTC
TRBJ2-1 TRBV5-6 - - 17 CASSLTYGGLSYNEQFF TGTGCCAGCAGCTTAACCTACGGGGGACTCTCCTACAATGAGCAGTTCTTC
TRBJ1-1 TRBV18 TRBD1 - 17 CASSRVGQGNSNTEAFF TGTGCCAGCTCACGGGTGGGACAGGGGAACAGTAACACTGAAGCTTTCTTT
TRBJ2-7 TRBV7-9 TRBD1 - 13 CASSLEQGFKQYF TGTGCCAGCAGCTTAGAACAGGGGTTCAAGCAGTACTTC
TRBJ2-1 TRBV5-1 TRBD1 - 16 CASSLSVGQGRNEQFF TGCGCCAGCAGCTTGTCTGTCGGACAGGGACGAAATGAGCAGTTCTTC
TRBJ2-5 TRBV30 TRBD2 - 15 CAWRGSGGRRETQYF TGTGCCTGGAGGGGGTCGGGGGGAAGGCGAGAGACCCAGTACTTC
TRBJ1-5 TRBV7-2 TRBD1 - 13 CASSIQGNQPQHF TGTGCCAGCAGCATACAGGGGAATCAGCCCCAGCATTTT
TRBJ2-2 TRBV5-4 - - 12 CASSPNTGELFF TGTGCCAGCAGCCCAAACACCGGGGAGCTGTTTTTT
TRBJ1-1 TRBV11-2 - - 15 CASNLNTGLDREAFF TGTGCCAGCAACCTAAATACAGGGTTGGATCGTGAAGCTTTCTTT
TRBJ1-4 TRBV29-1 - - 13 CSVEDRNNEKLFF TGCAGCGTCGAGGACAGAAATAATGAAAAACTGTTTTTT
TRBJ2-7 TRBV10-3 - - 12 CATADRTYEQYF TGTGCCACCGCTGACAGGACCTACGAGCAGTACTTC
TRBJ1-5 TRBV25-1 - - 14 CASRRAASNQPQHF TGTGCCAGCAGGCGGGCAGCTAGCAATCAGCCCCAGCATTTT
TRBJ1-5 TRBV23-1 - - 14 CASPSKGVNQPQHF TGCGCCAGCCCTTCAAAGGGGGTAAATCAGCCCCAGCATTTT
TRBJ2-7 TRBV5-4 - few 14 CASSLGGWNYEQYF TGTGCCAGCAGCTTAGGAGGGTGGAACTACGAGCAGTACTTC
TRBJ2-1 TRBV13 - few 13 CASSLVTGSEQFF TGTGCCAGCAGCTTAGTGACAGGTAGTGAGCAGTTCTTC
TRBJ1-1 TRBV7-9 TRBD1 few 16 CASSLVGTGGNTEAFF TGTGCCAGCAGCTTAGTTGGGACAGGGGGAAACACTGAAGCTTTCTTT
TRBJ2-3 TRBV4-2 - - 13 CASSQSITDTQYF TGTGCCAGCAGCCAGTCAATCACAGATACGCAGTATTTT
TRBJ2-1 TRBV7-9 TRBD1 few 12 CASSPGQGDQFF TGTGCCAGCAGTCCTGGACAGGGTGATCAGTTCTTC
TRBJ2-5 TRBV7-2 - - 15 CASSLAIGGEETQYF TGTGCCAGCAGCTTAGCGATCGGCGGGGAAGAGACCCAGTACTTC
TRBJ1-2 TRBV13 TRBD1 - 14 CASSLGTGGLGYTF TGTGCCAGCAGCTTGGGGACAGGGGGCCTTGGCTACACCTTC
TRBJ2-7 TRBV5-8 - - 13 CASSFGSTYEQYF TGTGCCAGCAGCTTCGGTTCAACCTACGAGCAGTACTTC
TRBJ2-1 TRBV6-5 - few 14 CASSKPQGSNEQFF TGTGCCAGCAGTAAACCTCAGGGTTCCAATGAGCAGTTCTTC
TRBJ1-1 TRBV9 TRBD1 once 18 CASSPRGGDRVRFTEAFF TGTGCCAGCAGCCCGAGGGGAGGGGACAGGGTAAGGTTTACTGAAGCTTTCTTT
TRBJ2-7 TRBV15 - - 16 CATSRDHSGGRKEQYF TGTGCCACCAGCAGAGATCATAGTGGAGGGCGCAAAGAGCAGTACTTC
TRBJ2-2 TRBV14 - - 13 CASSQFDGGELFF TGTGCCAGCAGCCAATTCGACGGGGGGGAGCTGTTTTTT
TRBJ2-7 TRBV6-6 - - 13 CASSYGGSYEQYF TGTGCCAGCAGTTACGGGGGGTCCTACGAGCAGTACTTC
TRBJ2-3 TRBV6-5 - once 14 CASARTASTDTQYF TGTGCCAGCGCTAGAACGGCTAGCACAGATACGCAGTATTTT
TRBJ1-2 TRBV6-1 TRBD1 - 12 CASSSRDRDYTF TGTGCCAGCAGTAGCCGGGACAGGGACTACACCTTC
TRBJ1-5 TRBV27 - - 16 CASYSLREGLNQPQHF TGTGCCAGCTACTCTCTGCGGGAGGGGCTTAATCAGCCCCAGCATTTT
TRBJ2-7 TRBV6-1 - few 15 CASSEAVGGSYEQYF TGTGCCAGCAGTGAAGCGGTAGGGGGCTCCTACGAGCAGTACTTC
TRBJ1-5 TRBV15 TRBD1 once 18 CATSSTGQGVWGSQPQHF TGTGCCACCAGCAGCACGGGACAGGGGGTTTGGGGCAGTCAGCCCCAGCATTTT
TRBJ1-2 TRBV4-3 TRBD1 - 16 CASSQDLPGQDFGYTF TGCGCCAGCAGCCAAGATCTTCCCGGACAGGACTTCGGCTACACCTTC
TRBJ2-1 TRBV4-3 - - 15 CASSQDWGSYNEQFF TGCGCCAGCAGCCAGGACTGGGGCTCCTACAATGAGCAGTTCTTC
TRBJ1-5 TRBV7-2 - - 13 CASSFHSNQPQHF TGTGCCAGCAGCTTCCATAGCAATCAGCCCCAGCATTTT
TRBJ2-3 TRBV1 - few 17 CTSSQTSGEFDTDTQYF TGCACCAGCAGCCAAACTAGCGGAGAATTCGACACAGATACGCAGTATTTT
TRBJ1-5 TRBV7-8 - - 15 CASSLNQGPNQPQHF TGTGCCAGCAGCCTGAACCAGGGGCCTAATCAGCCCCAGCATTTT
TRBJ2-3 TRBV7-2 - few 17 CASSNPRAEGVTDTQYF TGTGCCAGCAGCAATCCGCGAGCTGAGGGGGTTACAGATACGCAGTATTTT
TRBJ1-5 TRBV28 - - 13 CAAKGGYNQPQHF TGTGCCGCCAAGGGGGGGTACAATCAGCCCCAGCATTTT
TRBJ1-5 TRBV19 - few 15 CASSMGQGYNQPQHF TGTGCCAGTAGTATGGGGCAGGGCTACAATCAGCCCCAGCATTTT
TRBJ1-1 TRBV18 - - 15 CASSPPGTGNTEAFF TGTGCCAGCTCACCACCCGGGACTGGGAACACTGAAGCTTTCTTT
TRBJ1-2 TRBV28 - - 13 CASSFRTPGGYTF TGTGCCAGCAGTTTCCGGACACCCGGCGGCTACACCTTC
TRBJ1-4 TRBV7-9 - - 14 CASNLQGSNEKLFF TGTGCCAGCAACCTACAGGGCTCTAATGAAAAACTGTTTTTT
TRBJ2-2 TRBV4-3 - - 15 CASSQDGSDTGELFF TGCGCCAGCAGCCAAGATGGCAGCGACACCGGGGAGCTGTTTTTT